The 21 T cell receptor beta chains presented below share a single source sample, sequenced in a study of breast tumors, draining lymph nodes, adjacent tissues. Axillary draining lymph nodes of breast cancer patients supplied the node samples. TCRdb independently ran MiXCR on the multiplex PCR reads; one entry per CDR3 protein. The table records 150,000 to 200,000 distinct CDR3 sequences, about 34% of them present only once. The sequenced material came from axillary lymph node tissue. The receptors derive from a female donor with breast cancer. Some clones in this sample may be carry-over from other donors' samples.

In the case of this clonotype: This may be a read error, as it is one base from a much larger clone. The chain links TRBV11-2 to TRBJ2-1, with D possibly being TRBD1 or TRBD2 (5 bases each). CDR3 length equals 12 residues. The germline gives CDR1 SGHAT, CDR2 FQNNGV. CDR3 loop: CASSGTNNAQFF. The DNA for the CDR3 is TGTGCCAGCAGCGGGACCAACAATGCGCAGTTCTTC.

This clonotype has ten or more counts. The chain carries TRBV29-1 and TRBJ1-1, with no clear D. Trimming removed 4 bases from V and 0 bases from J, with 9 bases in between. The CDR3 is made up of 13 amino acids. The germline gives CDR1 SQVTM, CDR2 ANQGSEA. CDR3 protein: CSVVVEMNTEAFF. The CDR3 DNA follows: TGCAGCGTTGTGGTGGAAATGAACACTGAAGCTTTCTTT. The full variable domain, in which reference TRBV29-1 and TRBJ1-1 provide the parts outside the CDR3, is SAVISQKPSRDICQRGTSLTIQCQVDSQVTMMFWYRQQPGQSLTLIATANQGSEATYESGFVIDKFPISRPNLTFSTLTVSNMSPEDSSIYLCSVVVEMNTEAFFGQGTRLTVV.

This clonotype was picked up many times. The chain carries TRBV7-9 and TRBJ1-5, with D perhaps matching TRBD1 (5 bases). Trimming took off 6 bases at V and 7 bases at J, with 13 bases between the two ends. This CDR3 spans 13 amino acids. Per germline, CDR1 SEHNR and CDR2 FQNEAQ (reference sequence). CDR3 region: CASSRDSSQPQHF. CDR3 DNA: TGTGCCAGCAGTCGCGACAGTTCCCAGCCCCAGCATTTT.

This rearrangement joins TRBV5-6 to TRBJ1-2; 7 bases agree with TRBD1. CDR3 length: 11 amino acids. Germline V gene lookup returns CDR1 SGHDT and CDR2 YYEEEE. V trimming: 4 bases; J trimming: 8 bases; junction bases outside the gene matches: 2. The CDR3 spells CASSTGQGYTF. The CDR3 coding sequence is TGTGCCAGCAGCACGGGACAGGGCTACACCTTC.

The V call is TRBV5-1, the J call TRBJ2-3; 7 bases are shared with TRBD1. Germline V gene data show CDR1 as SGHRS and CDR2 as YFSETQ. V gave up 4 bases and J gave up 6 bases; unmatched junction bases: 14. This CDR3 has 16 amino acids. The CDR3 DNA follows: TGCGCCAGCAGCCGAGGGACAGTGAGTTGGGGGGATACGCAGTATTTT. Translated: CASSRGTVSWGDTQYF.

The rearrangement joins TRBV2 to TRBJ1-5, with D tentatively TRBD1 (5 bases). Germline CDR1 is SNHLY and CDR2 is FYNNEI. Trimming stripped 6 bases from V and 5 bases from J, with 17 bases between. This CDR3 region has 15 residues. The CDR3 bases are TGTGCCAGCAGCGGGACGTCTGGGAACCATCAGCCCCAGCATTTT. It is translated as CASSGTSGNHQPQHF.

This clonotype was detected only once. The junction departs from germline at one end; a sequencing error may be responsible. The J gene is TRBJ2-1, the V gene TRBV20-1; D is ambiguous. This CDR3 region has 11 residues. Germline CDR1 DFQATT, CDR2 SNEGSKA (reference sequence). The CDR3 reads CSPDRANEQPF. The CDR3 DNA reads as TGCAGTCCTGACCGAGCCAATGAGCAGCCCTTC.

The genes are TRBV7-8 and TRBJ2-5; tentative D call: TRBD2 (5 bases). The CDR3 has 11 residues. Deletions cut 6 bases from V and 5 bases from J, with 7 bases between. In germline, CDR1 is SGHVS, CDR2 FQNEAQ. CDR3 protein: CASRRGETQYF. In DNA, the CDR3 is TGTGCCAGCAGGAGAGGGGAGACCCAGTACTTC.

CDR3 loop: CASSARGALGTDTQYF. The CDR3 DNA is TGTGCCAGCAGTGCCCGGGGGGCGCTTGGCACAGATACGCAGTATTTT. This chain connects TRBV12-3 or TRBV12-4 to TRBJ2-3; perhaps TRBD2 as D (7 bases). V lost 5 bases and J lost 1, with 16 bases in between. The CDR3 length is 16 residues.

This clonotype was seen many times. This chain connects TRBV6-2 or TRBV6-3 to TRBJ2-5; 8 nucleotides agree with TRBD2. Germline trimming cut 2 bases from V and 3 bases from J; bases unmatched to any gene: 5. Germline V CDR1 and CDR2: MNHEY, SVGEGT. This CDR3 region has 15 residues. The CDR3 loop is CASSYLGTREETQYF. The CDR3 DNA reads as TGTGCCAGCAGTTACCTAGGGACTAGAGAAGAGACCCAGTACTTC.

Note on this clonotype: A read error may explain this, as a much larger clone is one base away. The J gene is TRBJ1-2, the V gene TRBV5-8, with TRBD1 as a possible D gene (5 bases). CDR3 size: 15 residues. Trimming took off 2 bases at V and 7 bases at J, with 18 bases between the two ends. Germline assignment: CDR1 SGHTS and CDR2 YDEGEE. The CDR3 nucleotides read TGTGCCAGCAGCTTCGAACAGGCCTGGTATGGTGGCTACACCTTC. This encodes CASSFEQAWYGGYTF.

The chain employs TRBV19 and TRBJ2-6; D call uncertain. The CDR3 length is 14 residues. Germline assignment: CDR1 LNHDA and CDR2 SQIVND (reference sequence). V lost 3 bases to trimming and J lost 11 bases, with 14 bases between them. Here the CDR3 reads CASSISFGFYVLTF. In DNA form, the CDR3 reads TGTGCCAGTAGTATCTCCTTTGGGTTCTACGTCCTGACTTTC. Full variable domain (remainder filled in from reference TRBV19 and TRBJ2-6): DGGITQSPKYLFRKEGQNVTLSCEQNLNHDAMYWYRQDPGQGLRLIYYSQIVNDFQKGDIAEGYSVSREKKESFPLTVTSAQKNPTAFYLCASSISFGFYVLTFGAGSRLTVL.

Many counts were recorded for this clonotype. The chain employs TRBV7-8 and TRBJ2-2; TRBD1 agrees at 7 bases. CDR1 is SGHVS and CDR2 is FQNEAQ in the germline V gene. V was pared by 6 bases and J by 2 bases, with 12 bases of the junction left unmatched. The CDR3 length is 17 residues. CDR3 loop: CASRYAGAGGNTGELFF. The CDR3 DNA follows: TGTGCCAGCAGATATGCTGGGGCAGGGGGAAACACCGGGGAGCTGTTTTTT. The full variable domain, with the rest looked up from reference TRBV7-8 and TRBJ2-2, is GAGVSQSPRYKVAKRGQDVALRCDPISGHVSLFWYQQALGQGPEFLTYFQNEAQLDKSGLPSDRFFAERPEGSVSTLKIQRTQQEDSAVYLCASRYAGAGGNTGELFFGEGSRLTVL.

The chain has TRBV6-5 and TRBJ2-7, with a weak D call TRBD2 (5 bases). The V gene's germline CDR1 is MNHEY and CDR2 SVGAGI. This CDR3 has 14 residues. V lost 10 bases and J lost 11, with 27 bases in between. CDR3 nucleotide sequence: TGTGCCACCGGCGTAGGGCGCAAGTACGAGAGGGAGTACTTC. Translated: CATGVGRKYEREYF.

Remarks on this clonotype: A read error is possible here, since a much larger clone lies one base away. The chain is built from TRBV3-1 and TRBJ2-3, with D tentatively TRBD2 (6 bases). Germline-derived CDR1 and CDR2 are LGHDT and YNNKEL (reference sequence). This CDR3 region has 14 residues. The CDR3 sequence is CAGSLRTTKGTQYF. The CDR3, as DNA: TGTGCCGGCAGCCTTCGGACTACTAAAGGTACGCAGTATTTT.

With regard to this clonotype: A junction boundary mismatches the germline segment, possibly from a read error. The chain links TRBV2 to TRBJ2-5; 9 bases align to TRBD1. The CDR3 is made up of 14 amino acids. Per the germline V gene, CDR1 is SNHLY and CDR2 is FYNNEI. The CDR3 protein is CASSVGTGKGTQHF. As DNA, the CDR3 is TGTGCCAGCAGTGTTGGGACAGGGAAGGGGACCCAGCACTTC.

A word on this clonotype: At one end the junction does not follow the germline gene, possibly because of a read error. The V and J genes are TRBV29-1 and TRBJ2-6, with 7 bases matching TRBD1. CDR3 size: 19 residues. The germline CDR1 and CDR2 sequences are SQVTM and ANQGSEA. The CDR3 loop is CSVEDSTGPENFGANVLPF. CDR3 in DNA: TGCAGCGTTGAAGATTCGACAGGGCCTGAAAACTTTGGGGCCAACGTCCTGCCTTTC.

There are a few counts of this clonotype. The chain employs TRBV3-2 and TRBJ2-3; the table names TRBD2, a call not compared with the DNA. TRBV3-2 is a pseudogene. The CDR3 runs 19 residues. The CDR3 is CASSQEKRASANSTDTQYF. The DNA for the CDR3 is TGTGCCAGCAGCCAAGAAAAAAGGGCTAGCGCCAATAGCACAGATACGCAGTATTTT.

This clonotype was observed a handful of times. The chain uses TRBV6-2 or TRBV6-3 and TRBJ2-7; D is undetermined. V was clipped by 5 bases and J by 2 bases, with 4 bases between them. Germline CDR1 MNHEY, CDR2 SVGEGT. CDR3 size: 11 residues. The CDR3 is CASSHPYEQYF. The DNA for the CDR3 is TGTGCCAGCAGTCACCCCTACGAGCAGTACTTC.

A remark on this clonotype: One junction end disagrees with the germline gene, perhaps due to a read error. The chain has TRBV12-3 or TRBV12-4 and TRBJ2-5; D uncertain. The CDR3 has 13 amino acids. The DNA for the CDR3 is TGTGCCAGCAGTTTCTGGAAGGGCGAGACACAGTACTTC. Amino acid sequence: CASSFWKGETQYF.

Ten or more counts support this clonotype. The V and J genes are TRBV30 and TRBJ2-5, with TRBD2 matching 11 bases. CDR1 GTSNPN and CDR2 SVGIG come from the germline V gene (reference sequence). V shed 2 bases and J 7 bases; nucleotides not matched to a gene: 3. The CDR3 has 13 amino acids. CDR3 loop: CAWSPGTSGTQYF. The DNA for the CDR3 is TGTGCCTGGAGTCCCGGGACTAGCGGGACCCAGTACTTC.